Included here is one T cell receptor beta chain sequence, with context. The CDR3 covers 13 residues. V shed 7 bases and J 5 bases; nucleotides not matched to a gene: 10. Per germline, CDR1 SQVTM and CDR2 ANQGSEA. Clinical histories supplied by participants themselves formed the basis of cohort assignment. Clones were read by immunoSEQ multiplex PCR, and TCRdb kept only the in-frame ones, dropping some. Of roughly 250,000 clones listed, 86% are singletons. The sample is drawn from a study of blood T cell repertoires in COVID-19. This rearrangement joins TRBV29-1 to TRBJ2-7; TRBD2 agrees at 8 bases. The TCR originated in a woman aged 40-49 years with acute COVID-19. The sample consisted of PBMCs or T cells enriched from blood (not recorded which). CDR3 sequence reads: CSAEAGVSDEQYF. Here the CDR3 DNA reads TGCAGCGCCGAAGCGGGAGTGTCCGACGAGCAGTACTTC.